This T cell receptor (beta chain) emerged from a study of cytomegalovirus exposure and HLA in healthy donors. 60 Vbeta and 13 Jbeta primers were used in PCR. Repertoires were generated with immunoSEQ multiplex PCR, while TCRdb's copy carries only in-frame clones and drops some. The table lists about 97,000 clones, roughly four fifths of them singletons, with more than 4.5% in the top ten. The CDR3 runs to 17 residues. With 0 bases clipped from V and 2 bases from J, the junction kept 7 bases outside the gene matches. Germline V lookup: CDR1 MGHRA, CDR2 YSYEKL. This TCR was sampled from a man in his forties in good health and CMV-seropositive. The chain links TRBV4-1 to TRBJ2-7; 10 bases align to TRBD1. Sequencing was carried out using PBMCs. This chain's CDR3 is CASSQEIGTGVPYEQYF. CDR3 bases: TGCGCCAGCAGCCAAGAGATCGGGACAGGGGTTCCCTACGAGCAGTACTTC.